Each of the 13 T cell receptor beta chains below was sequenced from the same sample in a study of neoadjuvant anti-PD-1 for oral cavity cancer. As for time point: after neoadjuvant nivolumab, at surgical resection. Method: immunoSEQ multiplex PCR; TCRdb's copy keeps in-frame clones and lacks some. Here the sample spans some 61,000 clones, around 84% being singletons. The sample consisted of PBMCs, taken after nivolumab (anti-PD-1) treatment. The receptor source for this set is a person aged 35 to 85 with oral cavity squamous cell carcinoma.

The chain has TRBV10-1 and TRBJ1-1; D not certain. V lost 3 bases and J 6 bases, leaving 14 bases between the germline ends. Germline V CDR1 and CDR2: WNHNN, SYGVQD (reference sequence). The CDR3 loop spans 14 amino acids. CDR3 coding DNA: TGCGCCAGCAGTGATGGAAGGCTGAGGTCTGAAGCTTTCTTT. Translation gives CASSDGRLRSEAFF.

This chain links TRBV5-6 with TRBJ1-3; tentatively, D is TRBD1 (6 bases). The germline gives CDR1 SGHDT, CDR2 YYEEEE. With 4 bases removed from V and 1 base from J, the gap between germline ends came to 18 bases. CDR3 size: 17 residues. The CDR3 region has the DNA TGTGCCAGCAGCACCCCGGGTACAGGGTGGTCTGGAAACACCATATATTTT. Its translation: CASSTPGTGWSGNTIYF.

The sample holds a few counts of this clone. The CDR3 here is CASSYRDAGNTIYF. As DNA, the CDR3 is TGTGCCAGTAGTTACAGGGACGCTGGAAACACCATATATTTT. The J gene is TRBJ1-3, the V gene TRBV19, with a possible D match to TRBD1 (6 bases). CDR1 LNHDA and CDR2 SQIVND come from the germline V gene (reference sequence). V gave up 5 bases and J gave up 2 bases, with 10 bases separating them. This CDR3 has 14 residues.

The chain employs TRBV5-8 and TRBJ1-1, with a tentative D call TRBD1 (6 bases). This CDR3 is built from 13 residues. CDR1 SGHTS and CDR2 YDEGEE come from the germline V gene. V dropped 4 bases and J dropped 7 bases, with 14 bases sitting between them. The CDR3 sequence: CASSRGGAGEAFF. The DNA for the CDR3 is TGTGCCAGCAGCAGGGGGGGAGCGGGTGAAGCTTTCTTT.

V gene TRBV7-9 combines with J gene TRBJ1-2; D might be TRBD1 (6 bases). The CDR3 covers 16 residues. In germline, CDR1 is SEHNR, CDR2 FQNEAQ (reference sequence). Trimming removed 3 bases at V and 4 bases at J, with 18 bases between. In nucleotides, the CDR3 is TGTGCCAGCAGCTTTACCGGGACATCGGAGGGCTATGGCTACACCTTC. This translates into CASSFTGTSEGYGYTF.

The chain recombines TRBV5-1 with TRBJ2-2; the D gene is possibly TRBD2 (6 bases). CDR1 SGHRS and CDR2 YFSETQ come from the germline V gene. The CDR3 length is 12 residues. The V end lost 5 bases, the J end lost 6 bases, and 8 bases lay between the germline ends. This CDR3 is CASSWEAGELFF. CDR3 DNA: TGCGCCAGCAGTTGGGAGGCCGGGGAGCTGTTTTTT. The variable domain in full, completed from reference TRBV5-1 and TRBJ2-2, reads KAGVTQTPRYLIKTRGQQVTLSCSPISGHRSVSWYQQTPGQGLQFLFEYFSETQRNKGNFPGRFSGRQFSNSRSEMNVSTLELGDSALYLCASSWEAGELFFGEGSRLTVL.

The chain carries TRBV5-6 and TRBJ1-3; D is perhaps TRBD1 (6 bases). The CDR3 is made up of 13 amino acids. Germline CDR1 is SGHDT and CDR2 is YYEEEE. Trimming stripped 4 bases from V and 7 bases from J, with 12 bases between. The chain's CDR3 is CASSPGTKNTIYF. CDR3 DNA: TGTGCCAGCAGCCCCGGGACAAAGAACACCATATATTTT.

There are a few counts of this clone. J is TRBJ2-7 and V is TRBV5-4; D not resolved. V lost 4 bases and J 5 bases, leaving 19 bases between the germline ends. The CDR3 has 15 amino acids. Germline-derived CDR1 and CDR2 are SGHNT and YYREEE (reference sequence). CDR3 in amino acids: CASSTDQDEPHEQYF. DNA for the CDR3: TGTGCCAGCAGCACCGACCAAGACGAGCCCCACGAGCAGTACTTC.

CDR3 nucleotide sequence: TGTGCCAGCAGCCCGACGGCGTATGTAGGCTACACCTTC. Encoded protein: CASSPTAYVGYTF. The chain couples TRBV6-1 to TRBJ1-2; D not resolved. Germline CDR1 is MNHNS and CDR2 is SASEGT. Trimming left V 6 bases short and J 8 bases short, with 16 bases between. The CDR3 runs to 13 residues.

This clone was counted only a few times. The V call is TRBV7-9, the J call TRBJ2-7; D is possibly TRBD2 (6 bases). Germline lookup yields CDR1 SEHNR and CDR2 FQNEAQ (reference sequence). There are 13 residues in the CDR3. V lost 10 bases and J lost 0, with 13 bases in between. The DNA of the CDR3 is TGTGCCACCCGTCGGGAGAGCTCCTACGAGCAGTACTTC. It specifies CATRRESSYEQYF.

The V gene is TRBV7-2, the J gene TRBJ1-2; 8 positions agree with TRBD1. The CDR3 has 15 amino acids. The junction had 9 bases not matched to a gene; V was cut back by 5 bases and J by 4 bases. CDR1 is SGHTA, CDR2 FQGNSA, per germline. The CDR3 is CASSGGWTGPYGYTF. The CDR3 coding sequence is TGTGCCAGCAGCGGAGGCTGGACAGGGCCCTATGGCTACACCTTC. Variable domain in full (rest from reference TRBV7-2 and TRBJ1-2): GAGVSQSPSNKVTEKGKDVELRCDPISGHTALYWYRQSLGQGLEFLIYFQGNSAPDKSGLPSDRFSAERTGGSVSTLTIQRTQQEDSAVYLCASSGGWTGPYGYTFGSGTRLTVV.

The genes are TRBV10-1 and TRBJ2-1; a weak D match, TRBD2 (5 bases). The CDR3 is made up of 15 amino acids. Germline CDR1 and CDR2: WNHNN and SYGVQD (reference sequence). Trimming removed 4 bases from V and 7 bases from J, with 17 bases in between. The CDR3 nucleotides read TGCGCCAGCAGTGCACTCGGACTGGGTCTTAATGAGCAGTTCTTC. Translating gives CASSALGLGLNEQFF.

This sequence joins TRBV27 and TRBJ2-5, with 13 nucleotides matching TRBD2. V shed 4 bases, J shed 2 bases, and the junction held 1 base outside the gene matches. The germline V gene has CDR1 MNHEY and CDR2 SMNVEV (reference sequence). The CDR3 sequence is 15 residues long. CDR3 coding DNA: TGTGCCAGCAGTTGGACTAGCGGGGGACAAGAGACCCAGTACTTC. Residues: CASSWTSGGQETQYF.